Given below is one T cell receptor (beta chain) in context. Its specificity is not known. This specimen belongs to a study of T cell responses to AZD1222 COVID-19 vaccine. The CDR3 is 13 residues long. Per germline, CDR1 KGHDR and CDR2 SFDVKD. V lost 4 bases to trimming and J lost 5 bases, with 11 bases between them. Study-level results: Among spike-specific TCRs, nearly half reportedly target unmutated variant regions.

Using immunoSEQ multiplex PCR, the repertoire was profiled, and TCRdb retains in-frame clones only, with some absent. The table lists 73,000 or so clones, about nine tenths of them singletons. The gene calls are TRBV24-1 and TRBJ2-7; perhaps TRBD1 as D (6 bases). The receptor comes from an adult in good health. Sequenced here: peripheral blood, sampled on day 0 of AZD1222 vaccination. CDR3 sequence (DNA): TGTGCCACCAGTGAGCCGGGACAAAACGAGCAGTACTTC. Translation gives CATSEPGQNEQYF.